Below, 17 T cell receptor beta chains from the same sample are listed, as sequenced in a study of blood T cell repertoires in COVID-19. Sequenced by immunoSEQ multiplex PCR; TCRdb stores in-frame clones only, minus some. Here the sample spans 25,000 to 35,000 clones, roughly 88% being singletons. The sample comprised peripheral blood. These receptors were taken from a human donor in a cohort sampled during active COVID-19.

The chain employs TRBV27 and TRBJ2-5, with D perhaps matching TRBD1 (5 bases). Deletions cut 6 bases from V and 1 base from J, with 12 bases between. This CDR3 region has 14 residues. From germline, CDR1 is MNHEY and CDR2 SMNVEV (reference sequence). The DNA for the CDR3 is TGTGCCAGCAGCCAATGGGGCAGCCAAGAGACCCAGTACTTC. Protein sequence: CASSQWGSQETQYF.

The chain recombines TRBV27 with TRBJ1-3, with unresolved D. The CDR3 contains 15 residues. Germline values: CDR1 MNHEY, CDR2 SMNVEV (reference sequence). V lost 7 bases and J lost 0, with 13 bases in between. CDR3 bases: TGTGCCAGCAAATCGCGGGCGAACTCTGGAAACACCATATATTTT. It is translated as CASKSRANSGNTIYF.

The chain has TRBV7-3 and TRBJ1-6; D gene unclear. The V and J ends lost 3 bases and 8 bases respectively, with 11 bases between them. The germline V gene encodes CDR1 SGHTA and CDR2 FQGTGA. The CDR3 sequence is 14 residues long. CDR3 sequence reads: CASSLEPRDSPLHF. CDR3 nucleotides: TGTGCCAGCAGCTTGGAACCCCGGGATTCACCCCTCCACTTT.

J is TRBJ2-2 and V is TRBV5-1; 9 bases match TRBD2. Germline V gene lookup returns CDR1 SGHRS and CDR2 YFSETQ. The CDR3 is 16 residues long. V was pared by 4 bases and J by 4 bases, with 8 bases of the junction left unmatched. CDR3 residues: CASSPRVAGATGELFF. For the CDR3, the DNA is TGCGCCAGCAGCCCCCGGGTAGCGGGGGCCACCGGGGAGCTGTTTTTT.

This chain connects TRBV7-3 to TRBJ1-3, with TRBD1 identical over 7 bases. Trimming took 0 bases from V and 4 from J; bases not matched to a gene: 6. The CDR3 has 16 residues. The germline V gene has CDR1 SGHTA and CDR2 FQGTGA. The CDR3 is CASSLTGDRGGNTIYF. The CDR3 bases are TGTGCCAGCAGCTTAACTGGGGACAGAGGCGGAAACACCATATATTTT.

V and J are TRBV15 and TRBJ2-7; maybe TRBD2 (6 bases). CDR1 and CDR2 from the germline V gene are LNHNV and YYDKDF (reference sequence). The CDR3 totals 14 residues. V was shortened by 6 bases and J by 1 base, with 13 bases between the two germline ends. The CDR3 here is CATRAGTSSYEQYF. The CDR3 region has the DNA TGTGCCACCAGGGCCGGGACTTCATCCTACGAGCAGTACTTC.

This sequence joins TRBV3-1 (or the pseudogene TRBV3-2) and TRBJ2-1, with TRBD2 identical over 13 bases. Germline V gives CDR1 LGHDT, CDR2 YNNKEL (reference sequence). With V trimmed by 2 bases and J by 13 bases, 8 bases remained unmatched. This CDR3 has 15 amino acids. Here the CDR3 reads CASSQSVTSGGVQFF. The CDR3 bases are TGTGCCAGCAGCCAATCGGTAACTAGCGGGGGGGTTCAGTTCTTC.

For the CDR3, the DNA is TGCGCCAGCAGCAGCCCCGGCGAGGAGAAGCAGTACTTC. Translation gives CASSSPGEEKQYF. V is TRBV5-1 and J is TRBJ2-7; D is unclear. Trimming removed 4 bases from V and 8 bases from J, with 16 bases in between. CDR1 and CDR2 (germline): SGHRS, YFSETQ. The CDR3 contains 13 residues.

The CDR3 nucleotides read TGTGCCAGGGGAGGGAACGGCCAGACCCAGTACTTC. This encodes CARGGNGQTQYF. The chain joins TRBV6-5 to TRBJ2-5; 7 nucleotides line up with TRBD2. With V trimmed by 9 bases and J by 6 bases, 7 bases remained unmatched. The germline V gene encodes CDR1 MNHEY and CDR2 SVGAGI. The CDR3 contains 12 residues.

The chain uses TRBV13 and TRBJ2-5, with no clear D. CDR3 length: 15 residues. Germline CDR1 reads PRHDT; CDR2 reads FYEKMQ (reference sequence). With 5 bases removed from V and 0 bases from J, the gap between germline ends came to 13 bases. The CDR3 DNA is TGTGCCAGCAGCCCCGTTGGCAGGTACCAAGAGACCCAGTACTTC. Translation gives CASSPVGRYQETQYF.

The chain combines TRBV7-9 with TRBJ1-2; the D is unclear. Germline V lookup: CDR1 SEHNR, CDR2 FQNEAQ (reference sequence). V was trimmed by 2 bases and J by 5 bases, leaving 6 bases between them. CDR3 length: 12 residues. For the CDR3, the DNA is TGTGCCAGCAGCTTAAGTAGTTATGGCTACACCTTC. Its translation: CASSLSSYGYTF. The full variable domain, with the rest looked up from reference TRBV7-9 and TRBJ1-2, is DTGVSQNPRHKITKRGQNVTFRCDPISEHNRLYWYRQTLGQGPEFLTYFQNEAQLEKSRLLSDRFSAERPKGSFSTLEIQRTEQGDSAMYLCASSLSSYGYTFGSGTRLTVV.

J is TRBJ1-1 and V is TRBV29-1, with TRBD1 as a possible D gene (6 bases). The CDR3 sequence is 12 residues long. Germline CDR1 and CDR2: SQVTM and ANQGSEA. V gave up 7 bases and J gave up 0 bases, with 9 bases separating them. CDR3 region: CSAGQLNTEAFF. CDR3 DNA: TGCAGCGCCGGACAGCTGAACACTGAAGCTTTCTTT.

This chain uses TRBV11-2 with TRBJ2-1; 9 bases match TRBD2. Germline assignment: CDR1 SGHAT and CDR2 FQNNGV. J lost 3 bases, V lost 1 base, and 7 bases had no gene match. The CDR3 sequence is 17 residues long. CDR3 loop: CASSLVASGASYNEQFF. The CDR3, as DNA: TGTGCCAGCAGCTTAGTGGCTAGCGGGGCGAGCTACAATGAGCAGTTCTTC. Drawing the rest from reference TRBV11-2 and TRBJ2-1, the complete variable domain is EAGVAQSPRYKIIEKRQSVAFWCNPISGHATLYWYQQILGQGPKLLIQFQNNGVVDDSQLPKDRFSAERLKGVDSTLKIQPAKLEDSAVYLCASSLVASGASYNEQFFGPGTRLTVL.

The gene calls are TRBV10-3 and TRBJ1-3, with 8 nucleotides matching TRBD1. CDR1 is ENHRY, CDR2 SYGVKD, per germline. The trim removed 7 bases at V and 3 bases at J, leaving 5 bases unmatched. This CDR3 region has 14 residues. The DNA for the CDR3 is TGTGCCATCAAGGACAGGGATAGTGGAAACACCATATATTTT. This gives the protein CAIKDRDSGNTIYF.

The chain uses TRBV19 and TRBJ2-2; tentative D call: TRBD1 (6 bases). The CDR3 runs 14 residues. Germline V gene sequence: CDR1 LNHDA, CDR2 SQIVND (reference sequence). Trimming stripped 2 bases from V and 6 bases from J, with 10 bases between. CDR3 DNA sequence: TGTGCCAGTAGTATACAACGGACAGCCGGGGAGCTGTTTTTT. This gives the protein CASSIQRTAGELFF. Together with reference TRBV19 and TRBJ2-2, the CDR3 gives the full variable domain: DGGITQSPKYLFRKEGQNVTLSCEQNLNHDAMYWYRQDPGQGLRLIYYSQIVNDFQKGDIAEGYSVSREKKESFPLTVTSAQKNPTAFYLCASSIQRTAGELFFGEGSRLTVL.

In its sample, this clone was seen once. The chain combines TRBV9 with TRBJ1-2; D is ambiguous. From germline, CDR1 is SGDLS and CDR2 YYNGEE. This CDR3 has 14 residues. V lost 0 bases, J lost 7 bases, and 13 bases lay in between. CDR3 bases: TGTGCCAGCAGCGTAGAGCCGGGTCTGGGTGGCTACACCTTC. Encoded protein: CASSVEPGLGGYTF. The whole variable domain, filled in from reference TRBV9 and TRBJ1-2, reads DSGVTQTPKHLITATGQRVTLRCSPRSGDLSVYWYQQSLDQGLQFLIQYYNGEERAKGNILERFSAQQFPDLHSELNLSSLELGDSALYFCASSVEPGLGGYTFGSGTRLTVV.

The CDR3 nucleotides are TGCGCCAGCAGCGCCAATACAGGAGCAACTAATGAAAAACTGTTTTTT. Protein: CASSANTGATNEKLFF. The V and J genes are TRBV5-1 and TRBJ1-4; D may be TRBD1 (5 bases). The germline V gene has CDR1 SGHRS and CDR2 YFSETQ. Deletions cut 4 bases from V and 0 bases from J, with 13 bases between. CDR3 size: 16 residues.